These 4 T cell receptor beta chains came from one sample sequenced in a study of radiation and T cells in renal cell carcinoma. Time point in this sample: baseline pretreatment blood. Specified treatment: 15 Gy SBRT to primary tumor, nephrectomy 4 weeks later. Here immunoSEQ multiplex PCR was the method, and the copy in TCRdb shows in-frame clones only, minus some. The sample contains approximately 120,000 clones, around 83% of which appear only once. The sequenced sample was blood, obtained from a patient whose treatment included radiotherapy and nephrectomy. The receptor set was obtained from an older woman with renal cell carcinoma.

This clone has a handful of counts. This rearrangement joins TRBV9 to TRBJ1-5, with D perhaps TRBD1 (5 bases). Trimming took off 0 bases at V and 5 bases at J, with 12 bases between the two ends. Germline V CDR1 and CDR2: SGDLS, YYNGEE. The CDR3 is 15 residues long. The CDR3: CASSVDGGDHQPQHF. The DNA for the CDR3 is TGTGCCAGCAGCGTAGACGGGGGGGACCATCAGCCCCAGCATTTT.

This rearrangement joins TRBV7-9 to TRBJ1-5; possibly TRBD1 for D (6 bases). The CDR3 spans 16 residues. CDR1 and CDR2 from the germline V gene are SEHNR and FQNEAQ (reference sequence). Trimming cost V 4 bases and J 0 bases, with 13 bases left between them. Here the CDR3 reads CASSSRTDFSNQPQHF. In nucleotides, the CDR3 is TGTGCCAGCAGCTCCCGGACAGACTTTAGCAATCAGCCCCAGCATTTT.

CDR3 nucleotide sequence: TGTGCCAGCAGCAAGGGCTCCTACGAGCAGTACTTC. Residues: CASSKGSYEQYF. The rearrangement uses TRBV11-2 and TRBJ2-7, with D hard to call. The CDR3 length is 12 residues. Germline V gene data show CDR1 as SGHAT and CDR2 as FQNNGV. Trimming stripped 5 bases from V and 0 bases from J, with 5 bases between. The whole variable domain, filled in from reference TRBV11-2 and TRBJ2-7, reads EAGVAQSPRYKIIEKRQSVAFWCNPISGHATLYWYQQILGQGPKLLIQFQNNGVVDDSQLPKDRFSAERLKGVDSTLKIQPAKLEDSAVYLCASSKGSYEQYFGPGTRLTVT.

The rearrangement links TRBV4-1 to TRBJ2-7; D is possibly TRBD1 or TRBD2 (5 bases each). Per the germline V gene, CDR1 is MGHRA and CDR2 is YSYEKL. The V end was cut by 3 bases, the J end by 12 bases, with 18 bases between. The CDR3 is 13 amino acids. The CDR3 DNA is TGCGCCAGCAGCCATGAAGACAGAGCGGTAATGTACTTC. As protein: CASSHEDRAVMYF.